What follows is one T cell receptor beta chain and its context. A far larger clone is one nucleotide away, so this likely arose from a read error. The data derive from a study of shared clonotypes between healthy human individuals. This CDR3 has 13 residues. V lost 2 bases and J 7 bases, leaving 14 bases between the germline ends. In germline, CDR1 is GTSNPN, CDR2 SVGIG (reference sequence). Assay used: immunoSEQ multiplex PCR; TCRdb lists only in-frame clones, some missing. The sample has about 490,000 clones, over 70% seen once. The chain has TRBV30 and TRBJ2-5; D remains unclear. This clonotype was obtained from a woman aged 40-49 years in good health. Some clones in this sample may be carry-over from other donors' samples. The sample consisted of PBMCs. The CDR3, as DNA: TGTGCCTGGAGTATCGGCTTAGAAGGGACCCAGTACTTC. Protein sequence: CAWSIGLEGTQYF.